The 17 T cell receptor beta chains in this list originate from one sample, sequenced in a study of identical twins. TCRdb recomputed calls from the 5' RACE reads with MiXCR, one row per CDR3 protein. This table has a few hundred thousand distinct CDR3 sequences, about 6.7% appearing once. These data were also filed under a second study, of T cells expressing NK-cell markers.

Sequenced material: CD8+ T cells sorted from blood. The source is a young woman in good health.

V gene TRBV27 combines with J gene TRBJ2-5; either TRBD1 or TRBD2 may fit D (5 bases each). Between the trimmed V and J ends, which lost 6 bases and 5 bases, there was a span of 13 bases. Germline V lookup: CDR1 MNHEY, CDR2 SMNVEV (reference sequence). This CDR3 region has 13 residues. The CDR3 DNA is TGTGCCAGCAGCACACGGTGGGGGGAGACCCAGTACTTC. Protein: CASSTRWGETQYF.

In this sample, this clonotype turned up a few times. This sequence joins TRBV6-5 and TRBJ2-7, with unresolved D. V gave up 3 bases and J gave up 0 bases, with 15 bases separating them. Germline V gene lookup returns CDR1 MNHEY and CDR2 SVGAGI. This CDR3 region has 16 residues. CDR3 sequence: CASSYSSVQLSYEQYF. CDR3 sequence (DNA): TGTGCCAGCAGTTATTCGTCGGTCCAGCTCTCCTACGAGCAGTACTTC.

This clonotype was seen ten or more times. The chain uses TRBV6-1 and TRBJ1-1; possibly TRBD1 for D (5 bases). The length of the CDR3 is 15 residues. Trimming shortened V by 7 bases and J by 0 bases, and 15 bases separated the two germline ends. Germline V gene data show CDR1 as MNHNS and CDR2 as SASEGT. The CDR3 spells CASTPHGTVNTEAFF. Written as DNA, the CDR3 is TGTGCCAGCACCCCACACGGGACGGTGAACACTGAAGCTTTCTTT.

There are many counts of this clonotype. The gene calls are TRBV10-3 and TRBJ1-1; D perhaps matches TRBD1 (5 bases). Germline-derived CDR1 and CDR2 are ENHRY and SYGVKD. The V end was cut by 6 bases, the J end by 5 bases, with 7 bases between. The CDR3 runs 11 residues. CDR3 amino acids: CAIRQGTEAFF. CDR3 nucleotides: TGTGCCATCAGGCAGGGAACTGAAGCTTTCTTT.

This clonotype was seen more than once but under ten times. The chain combines TRBV3-1 with TRBJ1-1, with D maybe TRBD1 (6 bases). Germline assignment: CDR1 LGHDT and CDR2 YNNKEL (reference sequence). Trimming left V 0 bases short and J 0 bases short, with 20 bases between. CDR3 size: 19 residues. This CDR3 reads CASSQELQGVGVMNTEAFF. In nucleotides, the CDR3 is TGTGCCAGCAGCCAAGAGCTACAGGGAGTTGGAGTCATGAACACTGAAGCTTTCTTT.

This clonotype was observed a handful of times. It may be a read error: a sequence one base away is much more abundant. The rearrangement uses TRBV11-2 and TRBJ2-7; tentatively, D is TRBD1 (6 bases). This CDR3 contains 13 residues. Trimming left V 3 bases short and J 2 bases short, with 8 bases between. The germline CDR1 and CDR2 sequences are SGHAT and FQNNGV. The CDR3 bases are TGTGCCAGCAGCTTGGGACACACCTACGAGCAGTACTTC. Protein product: CASSLGHTYEQYF. The full variable domain, completed using reference TRBV11-2 and TRBJ2-7, is EAGVAQSPRYKIIEKRQSVAFWCNPISGHATLYWYQQILGQGPKLLIQFQNNGVVDDSQLPKDRFSAERLKGVDSTLKIQPAKLEDSAVYLCASSLGHTYEQYFGPGTRLTVT.

This clonotype was recorded many times. The CDR3 loop reads CASSLFTGGYEQYF. The DNA for the CDR3 is TGTGCCAGCAGTTTATTTACGGGAGGATACGAGCAGTACTTC. The gene calls are TRBV27 and TRBJ2-7; 7 bases are shared with TRBD2. The length of the CDR3 is 14 residues. Germline lookup yields CDR1 MNHEY and CDR2 SMNVEV (reference sequence). Losses at the gene ends were 1 base for V and 4 bases for J; bases not matched to a gene: 4.

The chain has TRBV4-3 and TRBJ2-3, with D unclear. CDR1 and CDR2 from the germline V gene are LGHNA and YSLEER. This CDR3 spans 15 amino acids. V was cut by 1 base and J by 2 bases, with 10 bases left in between. The CDR3 loop reads CASSQGSSSTDTQYF. The CDR3 region has the DNA TGCGCCAGCAGCCAAGGTAGTTCTTCCACAGATACGCAGTATTTT.

The chain has TRBV12-3 or TRBV12-4 and TRBJ2-2, with 9 bases that match TRBD2. This CDR3 comprises 16 residues. Trimming took 6 bases from V and 2 from J; bases not matched to a gene: 7. This CDR3 reads CASSFWLAGNTGELFF. The CDR3 region has the DNA TGTGCCAGCAGCTTCTGGCTAGCGGGAAACACCGGGGAGCTGTTTTTT.

This clonotype was observed at least ten times. This chain links TRBV5-1 with TRBJ2-7; TRBD2 matches at 13 bases. This CDR3 region has 17 residues. Germline V gene data show CDR1 as SGHRS and CDR2 as YFSETQ. V lost 3 bases, J lost 6 bases, and 12 bases stayed unmatched. The CDR3 DNA sequence: TGCGCCAGCAGCTGGGCCTACGGGACTAGCGGGACCGGCGAGCAGTACTTC. Translation: CASSWAYGTSGTGEQYF.

The table lists this clonotype with many counts. The chain joins TRBV5-6 to TRBJ2-7; perhaps TRBD1 as D (5 bases). V gave up 3 bases and J gave up 1 base, with 8 bases separating them. There are 13 residues in the CDR3. CDR1 and CDR2 (germline): SGHDT, YYEEEE. The DNA for the CDR3 is TGTGCCAGCAGCTCCGACAGATCCTACGAGCAGTACTTC. Translating gives CASSSDRSYEQYF.

DNA for the CDR3: TGTGCCAGCAGCCCCACCCCGAGTAAACTCGACAAGACCCAGTACTTC. It translates to CASSPTPSKLDKTQYF. The chain employs TRBV7-9 and TRBJ2-5; D is unresolved. Germline loops: CDR1 SEHNR, CDR2 FQNEAQ (reference sequence). The V gene lost 5 bases and the J gene lost 6 bases, with 22 bases spanning the gap. CDR3 length equals 16 residues. The full variable domain, completed using reference TRBV7-9 and TRBJ2-5, is DTGVSQNPRHKITKRGQNVTFRCDPISEHNRLYWYRQTLGQGPEFLTYFQNEAQLEKSRLLSDRFSAERPKGSFSTLEIQRTEQGDSAMYLCASSPTPSKLDKTQYFGPGTRLLVL.

This clonotype came up many times. This chain links TRBV12-3 or TRBV12-4 with TRBJ1-1, with a possible D match to TRBD1 (6 bases). This CDR3 has 14 residues. Trimming shortened V by 5 bases and J by 0 bases, and 10 bases separated the two germline ends. CDR3 coding DNA: TGTGCCAGCAGTCCGGGACACTTGAACACTGAAGCTTTCTTT. It codes for CASSPGHLNTEAFF.

This clonotype was observed a few times. The J gene is TRBJ2-2, the V gene TRBV20-1, with TRBD1 as a possible D gene (5 bases). The V and J ends lost 4 bases and 6 bases respectively, with 9 bases between them. Germline CDR1 and CDR2: DFQATT and SNEGSKA (reference sequence). This CDR3 region has 12 residues. DNA of the CDR3: TGCAGTGCTATAGGGGAATCCGGGGAGCTGTTTTTT. Protein sequence: CSAIGESGELFF.

This rearrangement joins TRBV3-1 to TRBJ2-7; 11 bases are shared with TRBD1. V lost 4 bases, J lost 3 bases, and 8 bases stayed unmatched. The V gene's germline CDR1 is LGHDT and CDR2 YNNKEL (reference sequence). The CDR3 spans 16 residues. This chain's CDR3 is CASSPGQGGPYYEQYF. The CDR3 DNA is TGTGCCAGCAGCCCGGGACAGGGGGGGCCTTACTACGAGCAGTACTTC.

The chain combines TRBV6-1 with TRBJ2-2, with a tentative D call TRBD2 (5 bases). The CDR3 consists of 15 residues. V lost 11 bases, J lost 4 bases, and 20 bases lay in between. The germline V gene encodes CDR1 MNHNS and CDR2 SASEGT. CDR3 sequence (DNA): TGTGCCTCCCAGCGGAGAAGCGGACCCACCGGGGAGCTGTTTTTT. Amino acid sequence: CASQRRSGPTGELFF.

Comments on this clonotype: This may be a read error: a much more frequent sequence differs by one nucleotide. This chain connects TRBV29-1 to TRBJ2-1; no firm D call. The germline gives CDR1 SQVTM, CDR2 ANQGSEA. V was trimmed by 7 bases and J by 6 bases, leaving 7 bases between them. The CDR3 is made up of 10 amino acids. CDR3 nucleotide sequence: TGCAGCGGTTCCCTCAATGAGCAGTTCTTC. This encodes CSGSLNEQFF.